The 24 T cell receptor beta chains listed next were all sequenced from one sample in a study of blood T cell repertoires in COVID-19. Produced via immunoSEQ multiplex PCR; TCRdb's table is partial and in-frame only. Of some 100,000 clones listed, over 65% were seen once; the top ten hold 5% to 7.5%. The sequencing input was peripheral blood. These receptors originate from a man in his 70s with acute or convalescent COVID-19.

The V and J genes are TRBV9 and TRBJ2-5; D gene unclear. Trimming cost V 4 bases and J 5 bases, with 9 bases left between them. Germline CDR1 SGDLS, CDR2 YYNGEE. The CDR3 is 12 residues long. The CDR3: CASSPFGETQYF. The CDR3 region has the DNA TGTGCCAGCAGCCCCTTCGGGGAGACCCAGTACTTC.

The chain carries TRBV29-1 and TRBJ1-2, with D uncertain. V gave up 3 bases and J gave up 9 bases, with 5 bases separating them. Germline loops: CDR1 SQVTM, CDR2 ANQGSEA. The CDR3 sequence is 9 residues long. The CDR3 spells CSVDGSYTF. The CDR3 coding sequence is TGCAGCGTTGACGGGAGCTACACCTTC.

The chain links TRBV5-4 to TRBJ2-2, with 7 bases fitting TRBD2. Losses at the gene ends were 4 bases for V and 5 bases for J; bases not matched to a gene: 8. The CDR3 is 15 residues long. Germline lookup yields CDR1 SGHNT and CDR2 YYREEE (reference sequence). The CDR3 loop reads CASSPERDWTGELFF. In nucleotides, the CDR3 is TGTGCCAGCAGCCCCGAGCGGGATTGGACCGGGGAGCTGTTTTTT.

This clone has more than one count but fewer than ten. The chain uses TRBV7-2 and TRBJ2-7; D is possibly TRBD2 (6 bases). In germline, CDR1 is SGHTA, CDR2 FQGNSA. Trimming removed 1 base at V and 0 bases at J, with 10 bases between. The CDR3 runs 15 residues. CDR3 sequence: CASSLEEGSSYEQYF. The CDR3 DNA reads TGTGCCAGCAGCTTAGAGGAGGGGTCCTCCTACGAGCAGTACTTC.

The gene calls are TRBV2 and TRBJ2-2, with 9 positions matching TRBD2. Unmatched junction bases numbered 7, after V lost 6 bases and J lost 5 bases. CDR3 size: 15 residues. Germline CDR1 SNHLY, CDR2 FYNNEI. For the CDR3, the DNA is TGTGCCAGCAGCTCGAGCGGGAGGTGGACCGGGGAGCTGTTTTTT. As protein: CASSSSGRWTGELFF.

The gene calls are TRBV21-1 and TRBJ2-7; the D call in the table, TRBD2, was not verified against the DNA. TRBV21-1 is a pseudogene. CDR3 length: 15 residues. The CDR3 bases are TGTGCCAGCAGCAAAGGGGCCGGGGGGGCGTTTGAGCAGTACTTC. Encoded protein: CASSKGAGGAFEQYF.

CDR3 sequence reads: CASSRPGQPLGEQYF. The DNA for the CDR3 is TGTGCCAGCAGTAGACCGGGACAGCCACTGGGGGAGCAGTACTTC. The chain couples TRBV28 to TRBJ2-7, with 7 bases lining up with TRBD1. Trimming took 5 bases from V and 7 from J; bases not matched to a gene: 14. CDR3 size: 15 residues. CDR1 is MDHEN and CDR2 is SYDVKM in the germline V gene.

V is TRBV7-3 and J is TRBJ2-7; 9 bases are shared with TRBD1. CDR3 length equals 15 residues. Losses at the gene ends were 5 bases for V and 0 bases for J; bases not matched to a gene: 5. The germline gives CDR1 SGHTA, CDR2 FQGTGA. Here the CDR3 DNA reads TGTGCCAGCAGCCCAACAGGGGGCCACTCCTACGAGCAGTACTTC. Encoded protein: CASSPTGGHSYEQYF.

The rearrangement uses TRBV29-1 and TRBJ1-5; 8 positions match TRBD1. Looked up from germline, CDR1 is SQVTM and CDR2 is ANQGSEA. V shed 6 bases, J shed 1 base, and the junction held 5 bases outside the gene matches. The CDR3 is 14 residues long. The CDR3 here is CSVAWTGSNQPQHF. The CDR3 bases are TGCAGCGTAGCTTGGACAGGGAGCAATCAGCCCCAGCATTTT.

The chain links TRBV18 to TRBJ2-5, with a weak D call TRBD1 (5 bases). The CDR3 is made up of 15 amino acids. The V and J ends lost 6 bases and 4 bases respectively, with 18 bases between them. CDR1 and CDR2 (germline): KGHSH, LQKENI. The CDR3 protein is CASSDGQTRGETQYF. The CDR3 DNA reads TGTGCCAGCTCCGACGGACAAACCCGCGGAGAGACCCAGTACTTC. Combining the CDR3 with reference TRBV18 and TRBJ2-5 gives the whole variable domain NAGVMQNPRHLVRRRGQEARLRCSPMKGHSHVYWYRQLPEEGLKFMVYLQKENIIDESGMPKERFSAEFPKEGPSILRIQQVVRGDSAAYFCASSDGQTRGETQYFGPGTRLLVL.

This clone was observed once. The chain uses TRBV28 and TRBJ2-2; perhaps TRBD1 as D (6 bases). The CDR3 totals 14 residues. V was clipped by 6 bases and J by 1 base, with 9 bases between them. Per the germline V gene, CDR1 is MDHEN and CDR2 is SYDVKM. CDR3 bases: TGTGCCAGCAGCCTGGACAGGAACACCGGGGAGCTGTTTTTT. It is translated as CASSLDRNTGELFF.

This clone was counted between two and nine times. This chain uses TRBV7-3 with TRBJ2-3, with 10 bases identical to TRBD1. J was trimmed by 4 bases and V by 0 bases; bases with no gene match: 4. Germline V gene data show CDR1 as SGHTA and CDR2 as FQGTGA. The CDR3 length is 16 residues. The CDR3 loop is CASSLTGTGVADTQYF. CDR3 DNA sequence: TGTGCCAGCAGCTTAACTGGGACAGGGGTCGCAGATACGCAGTATTTT.

The chain combines TRBV19 with TRBJ1-1, with a possible D match to TRBD1 (6 bases). V gave up 4 bases and J gave up 8 bases, with 20 bases separating them. Germline CDR1 is LNHDA and CDR2 is SQIVND (reference sequence). The CDR3 spans 15 residues. The CDR3 reads CASSTQPGTYTEAFF. The DNA of the CDR3 is TGTGCCAGTAGTACTCAGCCCGGGACATATACCGAAGCTTTCTTT.

The V gene is TRBV27, the J gene TRBJ2-1; 11 bases agree with TRBD2. Trimming removed 4 bases from V and 9 bases from J; junction bases left unmatched: 8. Per germline, CDR1 MNHEY and CDR2 SMNVEV (reference sequence). The CDR3 has 15 amino acids. The chain's CDR3 is CASSSGLAGGTEQFF. The CDR3 DNA reads as TGTGCCAGCAGTTCGGGGCTAGCGGGGGGTACTGAGCAGTTCTTC.

Only a few counts were recorded for this clone. CDR3 sequence reads: CASSPSTGLNSPLHF. The CDR3 bases are TGTGCCAGCTCACCTTCGACAGGGTTAAATTCACCCCTCCACTTT. The rearrangement links TRBV18 to TRBJ1-6, with 7 nucleotides matching TRBD1. The CDR3 totals 15 residues. With 3 bases clipped from V and 7 bases from J, the junction kept 6 bases outside the gene matches. In germline, CDR1 is KGHSH, CDR2 LQKENI.

The V gene is TRBV28, the J gene TRBJ2-7; 8 positions agree with TRBD2. Germline CDR1 reads MDHEN; CDR2 reads SYDVKM. There are 15 residues in the CDR3. The trim removed 3 bases at V and 2 bases at J, leaving 6 bases unmatched. The CDR3 DNA sequence: TGTGCCAGCAGTTTTAGACTAGCGTCAACCTACGAGCAGTACTTC. Amino acid sequence: CASSFRLASTYEQYF.

This chain joins TRBV5-4 and TRBJ1-2; 7 bases match TRBD1. V lost 4 bases and J lost 2; bases outside the gene matches: 11. Germline CDR1 is SGHNT and CDR2 is YYREEE (reference sequence). The CDR3 spans 16 residues. The CDR3 DNA reads TGTGCCAGCAGCCCGCTGACAGGGAACCTAAACTATGGCTACACCTTC. The encoded protein is CASSPLTGNLNYGYTF. Together with reference TRBV5-4 and TRBJ1-2, the CDR3 gives the full variable domain: ETGVTQSPTHLIKTRGQQVTLRCSSQSGHNTVSWYQQALGQGPQFIFQYYREEENGRGNFPPRFSGLQFPNYSSELNVNALELDDSALYLCASSPLTGNLNYGYTFGSGTRLTVV.

The V and J genes are TRBV6-4 and TRBJ2-5, with TRBD1 identical over 12 bases. Germline V lookup: CDR1 MRHNA, CDR2 SNTAGT. Losses at the gene ends were 6 bases for V and 4 bases for J; bases not matched to a gene: 6. This CDR3 has 15 amino acids. The CDR3 loop reads CASSKGQGAGETQYF. CDR3 in DNA: TGTGCCAGCAGCAAGGGACAGGGGGCAGGAGAGACCCAGTACTTC.

The gene calls are TRBV19 and TRBJ1-1; 7 bases agree with TRBD1. This CDR3 has 15 amino acids. In germline, CDR1 is LNHDA, CDR2 SQIVND (reference sequence). Trimming removed 6 bases from V and 0 bases from J; junction bases left unmatched: 7. The CDR3 region is CASRETGPMNTEAFF. The CDR3 region has the DNA TGTGCCAGTAGGGAGACAGGGCCAATGAACACTGAAGCTTTCTTT.

A few counts support this clone. The chain carries TRBV18 and TRBJ1-1; 7 bases line up with TRBD1. CDR3 size: 13 residues. Germline loops: CDR1 KGHSH, CDR2 LQKENI. The ends lost 5 bases at V and 5 bases at J; junction bases unmatched: 5. The CDR3, as DNA: TGTGCCAGCTCAAAGGGGACAGCAACTGAAGCTTTCTTT. Amino acids: CASSKGTATEAFF.

The V and J genes are TRBV24-1 and TRBJ2-1; D uncertain. The CDR3 consists of 18 residues. The germline V gene encodes CDR1 KGHDR and CDR2 SFDVKD. V gave up 2 bases and J gave up 0 bases, with 16 bases separating them. CDR3 protein: CATSDSPGSESSYNEQFF. Here the CDR3 DNA reads TGTGCCACCAGTGATTCCCCTGGTTCGGAGAGCTCCTACAATGAGCAGTTCTTC.

This chain joins TRBV28 and TRBJ1-5; tentatively, D is TRBD1 (5 bases). CDR1 is MDHEN and CDR2 is SYDVKM in the germline V gene. The V and J ends lost 5 bases and 3 bases respectively, with 14 bases between them. This CDR3 comprises 15 residues. The CDR3 DNA reads TGTGCCAGCAGTCGTGACGGGGGGTACAATCAGCCCCAGCATTTT. Its protein is CASSRDGGYNQPQHF. Full variable domain (rest looked up from reference TRBV28 and TRBJ1-5): DVKVTQSSRYLVKRTGEKVFLECVQDMDHENMFWYRQDPGLGLRLIYFSYDVKMKEKGDIPEGYSVSREKKERFSLILESASTNQTSMYLCASSRDGGYNQPQHFGDGTRLSIL.

This clone was counted a few times. The J gene is TRBJ2-3, the V gene TRBV2, with 9 bases fitting TRBD2. CDR1 and CDR2 from the germline V gene are SNHLY and FYNNEI. The length of the CDR3 is 16 residues. The V and J ends lost 5 bases and 7 bases, in that order; junction bases with no gene match: 13. This CDR3 reads CASSTPQGSGRYTQYF. The CDR3 DNA sequence: TGTGCCAGCAGTACGCCCCAGGGTAGCGGGAGATATACGCAGTATTTT.

J is TRBJ1-2 and V is TRBV12-3 or TRBV12-4, with D hard to call. CDR3 size: 12 residues. Trimming took off 7 bases at V and 8 bases at J, with 14 bases between the two ends. CDR3: CASTLFPEGYTF. The CDR3 bases are TGTGCCAGCACCTTATTTCCTGAGGGCTACACCTTC.